Below, one T cell receptor beta chain is given with its context. Its cognate antigen is unknown. The data derive from a study of human thymus T cells. Study-wide results and limits: Blood and thymic repertoires both appeared biased in V and J gene usage.

Obtained as resections during corrective heart surgery, the thymus tissue was then studied. All donors were healthy Finnish infants who were undergoing corrective surgery to treat congenital heart defects. Clones were sequenced by immunoSEQ multiplex PCR, and TCRdb holds only the in-frame ones, with some missing. Of some 130,000 clones in the sample, over 85% are singletons; the top ten hold 0.02% to 0.03%. Source material: thymus tissue. The TCR was taken from a boy younger than two with a congenital heart defect but otherwise immunologically healthy.

This CDR3 is CASSPRDRGFGYTF. DNA of the CDR3: TGTGCCAGCAGTCCTAGGGACAGGGGCTTTGGCTACACCTTC. This chain joins TRBV6-5 and TRBJ1-2; 10 bases fit TRBD1. The junction had 7 bases not matched to a gene; V was cut back by 5 bases and J by 7 bases. The CDR3 contains 14 residues. CDR1 is MNHEY and CDR2 is SVGAGI in the germline V gene.